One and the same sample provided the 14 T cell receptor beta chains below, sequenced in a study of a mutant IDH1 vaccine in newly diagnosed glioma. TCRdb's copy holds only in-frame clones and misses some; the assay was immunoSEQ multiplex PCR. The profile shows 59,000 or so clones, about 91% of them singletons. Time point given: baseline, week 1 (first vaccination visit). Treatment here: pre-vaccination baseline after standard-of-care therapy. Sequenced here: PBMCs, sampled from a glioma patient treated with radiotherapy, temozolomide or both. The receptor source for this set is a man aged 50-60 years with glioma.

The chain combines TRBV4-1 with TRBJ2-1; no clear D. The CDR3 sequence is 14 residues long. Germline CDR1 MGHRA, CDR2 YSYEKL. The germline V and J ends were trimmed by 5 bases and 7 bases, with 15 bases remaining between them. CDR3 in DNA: TGCGCCAGCAGCTCCGATCGCCACGCTAATGAGCAGTTCTTC. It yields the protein CASSSDRHANEQFF.

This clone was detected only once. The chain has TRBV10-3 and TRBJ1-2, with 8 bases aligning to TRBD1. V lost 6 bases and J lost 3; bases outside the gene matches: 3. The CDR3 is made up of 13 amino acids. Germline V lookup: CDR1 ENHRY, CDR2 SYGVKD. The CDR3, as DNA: TGTGCCATCAGGGGACAGGAGGACTATGGCTACACCTTC. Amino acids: CAIRGQEDYGYTF.

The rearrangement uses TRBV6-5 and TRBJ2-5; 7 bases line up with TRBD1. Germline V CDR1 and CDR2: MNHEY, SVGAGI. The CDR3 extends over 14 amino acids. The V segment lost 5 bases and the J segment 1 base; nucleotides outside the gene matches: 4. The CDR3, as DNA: TGTGCCAGCAGTCCACAGGGGCCCCAAGAGACCCAGTACTTC. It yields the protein CASSPQGPQETQYF.

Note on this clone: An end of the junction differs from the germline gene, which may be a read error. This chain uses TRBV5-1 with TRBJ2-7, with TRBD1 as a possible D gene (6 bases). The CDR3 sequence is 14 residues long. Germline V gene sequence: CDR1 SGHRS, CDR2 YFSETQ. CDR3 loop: CTSSLSKQGTEQYF. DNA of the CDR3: TGCACCAGCAGCCTCTCCAAACAGGGAACCGAGCAGTACTTC.

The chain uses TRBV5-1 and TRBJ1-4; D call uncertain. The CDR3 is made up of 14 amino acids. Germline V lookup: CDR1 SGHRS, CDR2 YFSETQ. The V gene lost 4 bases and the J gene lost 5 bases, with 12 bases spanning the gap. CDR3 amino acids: CASSRFSENEKLFF. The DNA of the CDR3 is TGCGCCAGCAGCCGTTTCTCCGAGAATGAAAAACTGTTTTTT.

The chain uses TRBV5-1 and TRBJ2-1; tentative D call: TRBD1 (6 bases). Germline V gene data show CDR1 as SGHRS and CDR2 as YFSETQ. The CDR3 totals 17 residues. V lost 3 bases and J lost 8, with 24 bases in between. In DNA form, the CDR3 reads TGCGCCAGCAGCTGGGGGCGTCTCATGTTGCGCTTGGATGAGCAGTTCTTC. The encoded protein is CASSWGRLMLRLDEQFF.

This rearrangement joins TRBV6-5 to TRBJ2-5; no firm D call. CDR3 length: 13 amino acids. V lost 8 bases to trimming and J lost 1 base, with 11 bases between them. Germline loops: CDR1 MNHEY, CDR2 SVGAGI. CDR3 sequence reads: CASGWGSQETQYF. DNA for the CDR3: TGTGCCAGCGGGTGGGGTAGCCAAGAGACCCAGTACTTC.

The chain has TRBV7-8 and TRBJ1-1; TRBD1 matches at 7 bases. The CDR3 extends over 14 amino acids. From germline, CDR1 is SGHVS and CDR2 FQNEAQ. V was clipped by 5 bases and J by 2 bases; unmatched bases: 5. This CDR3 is CASSTRDSNTEAFF. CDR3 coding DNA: TGTGCCAGCAGCACCCGGGACAGCAACACTGAAGCTTTCTTT.

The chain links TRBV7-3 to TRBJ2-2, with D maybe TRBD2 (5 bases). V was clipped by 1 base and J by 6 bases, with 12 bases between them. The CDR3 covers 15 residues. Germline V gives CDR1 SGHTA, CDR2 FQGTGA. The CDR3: CASSLMAGEAGELFF. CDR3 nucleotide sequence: TGTGCCAGCAGCTTAATGGCGGGCGAGGCCGGGGAGCTGTTTTTT.

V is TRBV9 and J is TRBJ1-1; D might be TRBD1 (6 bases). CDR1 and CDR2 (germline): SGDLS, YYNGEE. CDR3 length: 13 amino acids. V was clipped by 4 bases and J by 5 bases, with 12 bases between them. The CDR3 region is CASSFGQRTEAFF. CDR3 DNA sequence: TGTGCCAGCAGCTTCGGACAGCGGACTGAAGCTTTCTTT.

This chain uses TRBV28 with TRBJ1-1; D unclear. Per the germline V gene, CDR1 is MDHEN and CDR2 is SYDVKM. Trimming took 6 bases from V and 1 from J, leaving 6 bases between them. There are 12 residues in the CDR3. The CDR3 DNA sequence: TGTGCCAGCAGGGGTCAGAACACTGAAGCTTTCTTT. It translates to CASRGQNTEAFF.

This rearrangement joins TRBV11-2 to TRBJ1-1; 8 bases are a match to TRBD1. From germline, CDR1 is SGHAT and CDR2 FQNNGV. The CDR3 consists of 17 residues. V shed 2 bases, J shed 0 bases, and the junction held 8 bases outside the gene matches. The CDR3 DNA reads TGTGCCAGCAGCTTAACCCCCCAGGGGGCTCTGAACACTGAAGCTTTCTTT. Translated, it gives CASSLTPQGALNTEAFF. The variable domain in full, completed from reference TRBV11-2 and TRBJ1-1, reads EAGVAQSPRYKIIEKRQSVAFWCNPISGHATLYWYQQILGQGPKLLIQFQNNGVVDDSQLPKDRFSAERLKGVDSTLKIQPAKLEDSAVYLCASSLTPQGALNTEAFFGQGTRLTVV.

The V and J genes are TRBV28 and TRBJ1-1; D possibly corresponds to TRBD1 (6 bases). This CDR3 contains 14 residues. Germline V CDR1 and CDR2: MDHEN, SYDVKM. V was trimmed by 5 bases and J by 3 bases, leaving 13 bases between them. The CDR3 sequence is CASSLLRGDTEAFF. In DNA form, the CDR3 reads TGTGCCAGCAGTCTCCTGAGGGGGGACACTGAAGCTTTCTTT.

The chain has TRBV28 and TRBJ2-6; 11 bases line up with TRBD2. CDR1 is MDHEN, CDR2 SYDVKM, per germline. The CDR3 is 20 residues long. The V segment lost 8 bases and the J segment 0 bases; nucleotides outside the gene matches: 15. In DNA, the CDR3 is TGTGCCAGCGGAAGCACTAGCGGGGGCCTAAAGTACTCTGGGGCCAACGTCCTGACTTTC. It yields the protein CASGSTSGGLKYSGANVLTF.